This T cell receptor beta chain stems from a study of CD8 T cells in ankylosing spondylitis. TCRdb re-called the 5' RACE reads through MiXCR, storing one row per CDR3 protein. Altogether some 250,000 distinct CDR3 sequences are present, around 11% being singletons, with the ten largest covering less than 7%. Germline V CDR1 and CDR2: SGHTA, FQGNSA. The V and J ends lost 5 bases and 8 bases respectively, with 16 bases between them. The CDR3 contains 14 residues. This clonotype turned up a few times. This TCR came from a male donor with ankylosing spondylitis or in good health (not recorded which). The chain carries TRBV7-2 and TRBJ1-5; perhaps TRBD1 as D (5 bases). The sequencing sample was made of blood, either unsorted or a sorted T cell fraction (not recorded which). The DNA for the CDR3 is TGTGCCAGCAGCCGACAGTCCCAGGGCGAGCCCCAGCATTTT. This translates into CASSRQSQGEPQHF.